This T cell receptor (beta chain) was sequenced in a study of CD8+ T cells in alopecia areata. V was pared by 0 bases and J by 3 bases, with 9 bases between. Germline V gene lookup returns CDR1 MNHEY and CDR2 SVGAGI. The CDR3 length is 14 residues. After isolation, RNA underwent reverse transcription to generate cDNA as the sequencing template. This table comes from immunoSEQ multiplex PCR, and its TCRdb copy is limited to in-frame clones, with some not included. The sample lists 55,000 to 75,000 clones, 40% to 50% occurring once. The source was CD8+ T cells sorted from blood, collected at week 0. This receptor was taken from a human donor with alopecia areata. V and J are TRBV6-5 and TRBJ2-7; D remains ambiguous. In DNA form, the CDR3 reads TGTGCCAGCAGTTACTCTTTTGGTCACTACGAGCAGTACTTC. Translating it yields CASSYSFGHYEQYF.